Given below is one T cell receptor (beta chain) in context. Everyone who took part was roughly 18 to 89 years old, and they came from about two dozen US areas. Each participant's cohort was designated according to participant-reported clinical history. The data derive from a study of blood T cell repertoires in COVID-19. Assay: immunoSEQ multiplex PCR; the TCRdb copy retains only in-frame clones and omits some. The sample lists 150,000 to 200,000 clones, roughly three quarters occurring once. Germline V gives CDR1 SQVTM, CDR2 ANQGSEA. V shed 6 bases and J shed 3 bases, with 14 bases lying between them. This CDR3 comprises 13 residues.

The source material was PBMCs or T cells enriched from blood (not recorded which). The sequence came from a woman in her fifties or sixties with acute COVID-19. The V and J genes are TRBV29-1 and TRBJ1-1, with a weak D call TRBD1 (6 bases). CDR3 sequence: CSVSQTGHTEAFF. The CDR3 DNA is TGCAGCGTCTCCCAGACAGGTCACACTGAAGCTTTCTTT.